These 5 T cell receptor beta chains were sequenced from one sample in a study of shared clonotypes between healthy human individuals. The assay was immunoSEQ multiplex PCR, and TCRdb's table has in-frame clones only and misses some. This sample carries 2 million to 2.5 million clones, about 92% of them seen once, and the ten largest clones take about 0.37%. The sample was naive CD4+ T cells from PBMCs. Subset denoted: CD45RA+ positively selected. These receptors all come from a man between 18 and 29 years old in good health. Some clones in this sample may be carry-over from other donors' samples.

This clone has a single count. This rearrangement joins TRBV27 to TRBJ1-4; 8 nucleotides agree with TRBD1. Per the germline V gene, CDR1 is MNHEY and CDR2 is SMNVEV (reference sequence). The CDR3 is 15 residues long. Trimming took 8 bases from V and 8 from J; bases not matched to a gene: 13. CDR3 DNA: TGTGCCAGCGCGCCGAGGACAGGGTGGGTGGAAAAACTGTTTTTT. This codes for CASAPRTGWVEKLFF.

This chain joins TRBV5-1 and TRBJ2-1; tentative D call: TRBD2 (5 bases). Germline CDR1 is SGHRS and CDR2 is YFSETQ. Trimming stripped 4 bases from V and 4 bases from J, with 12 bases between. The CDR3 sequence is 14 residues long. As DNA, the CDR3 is TGCGCCAGCAGCCCGAACCGGGGATACAATGAGCAGTTCTTC. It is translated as CASSPNRGYNEQFF. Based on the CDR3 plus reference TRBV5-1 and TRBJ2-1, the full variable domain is KAGVTQTPRYLIKTRGQQVTLSCSPISGHRSVSWYQQTPGQGLQFLFEYFSETQRNKGNFPGRFSGRQFSNSRSEMNVSTLELGDSALYLCASSPNRGYNEQFFGPGTRLTVL.

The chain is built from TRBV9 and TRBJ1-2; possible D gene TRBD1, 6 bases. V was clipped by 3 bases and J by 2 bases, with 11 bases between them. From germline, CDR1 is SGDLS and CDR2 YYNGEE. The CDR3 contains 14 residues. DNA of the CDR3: TGTGCCAGCAGCGGAAGGACAGCGAACTATGGCTACACCTTC. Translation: CASSGRTANYGYTF. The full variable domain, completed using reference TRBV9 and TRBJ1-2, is DSGVTQTPKHLITATGQRVTLRCSPRSGDLSVYWYQQSLDQGLQFLIQYYNGEERAKGNILERFSAQQFPDLHSELNLSSLELGDSALYFCASSGRTANYGYTFGSGTRLTVV.

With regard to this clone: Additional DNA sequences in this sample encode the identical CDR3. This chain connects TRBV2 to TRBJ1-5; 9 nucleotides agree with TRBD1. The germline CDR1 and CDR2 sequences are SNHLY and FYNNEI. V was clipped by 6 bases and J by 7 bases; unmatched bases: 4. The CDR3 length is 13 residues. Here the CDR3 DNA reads TGTGCCAGCAGGGGACAGGGTTCCCAGCCCCAGCATTTT. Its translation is CASRGQGSQPQHF.

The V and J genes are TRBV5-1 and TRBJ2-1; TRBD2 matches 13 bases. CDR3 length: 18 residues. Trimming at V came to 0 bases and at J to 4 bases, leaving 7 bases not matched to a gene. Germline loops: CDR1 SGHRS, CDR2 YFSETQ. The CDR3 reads CASSLEEGLAGTYNEQFF. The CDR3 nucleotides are TGCGCCAGCAGCTTGGAAGAGGGACTAGCGGGAACATACAATGAGCAGTTCTTC.